Listed below are T cell receptor beta chains from one sample, sequenced in a study of T cells in Graves' hyperthyroidism and ophthalmopathy. TCRdb processed the multiplex PCR reads anew with MiXCR; each CDR3 protein has one entry. The sample has about 400,000 distinct CDR3 sequences, about 15% seen once. Sequences were obtained from blood. These receptors all stem from a man aged 18-30 years with Graves' ophthalmopathy. Both conserved end residues are part of each CDR3. Each record gives: CDR3 length, clone size, J gene, D gene, V gene, CDR3 DNA, CDR3 protein. D genes are given only for firm matches. Expanded clones are given a class, and other clones once, few, many or no size at all.

CDR3 length: 13
clone size: many
J gene: TRBJ1-1
D gene: -
V gene: TRBV3-1
CDR3 DNA: TGTGCCAGCAGCCGATCGGACCAAGCTGAAGCTTTCTTT
CDR3 protein: CASSRSDQAEAFF

CDR3 length: 12
clone size: -
J gene: TRBJ1-3
D gene: -
V gene: TRBV18
CDR3 DNA: TGTGCCAGCTCACCCAACCGGGACACCATATATTTT
CDR3 protein: CASSPNRDTIYF

CDR3 length: 16
clone size: -
J gene: TRBJ2-6
D gene: TRBD1
V gene: TRBV5-5
CDR3 DNA: TGTGCCAGCAGCCCTGACAGGGGCTCTGGGGCCAACGTCCTGACTTTC
CDR3 protein: CASSPDRGSGANVLTF

CDR3 length: 15
clone size: many
J gene: TRBJ2-5
D gene: -
V gene: TRBV2
CDR3 DNA: TGTGCCAGCAGTGATCTAGCGACTAGGTGGGAGACCCAGTACTTC
CDR3 protein: CASSDLATRWETQYF

CDR3 length: 15
clone size: many
J gene: TRBJ2-7
D gene: -
V gene: TRBV9
CDR3 DNA: TGTGCCAGCAGCGTAGGTGGACAGATCTCCTACGAGCAGTACTTC
CDR3 protein: CASSVGGQISYEQYF

CDR3 length: 15
clone size: many
J gene: TRBJ2-1
D gene: TRBD2
V gene: TRBV5-1
CDR3 DNA: TGCGCCAGCAGCTTGATTGCGGGAGGCCACAATGAGCAGTTCTTC
CDR3 protein: CASSLIAGGHNEQFF

CDR3 length: 15
clone size: -
J gene: TRBJ2-2
D gene: -
V gene: TRBV14
CDR3 DNA: TGTGCCAGCAGCCAATACCGCTGGATCACCGGGGAGCTGTTTTTT
CDR3 protein: CASSQYRWITGELFF

CDR3 length: 12
clone size: many
J gene: TRBJ1-1
D gene: -
V gene: TRBV2
CDR3 DNA: TGTGCCAGCAGTGAAGTTCGGGCAGGAGCTTTCTTT
CDR3 protein: CASSEVRAGAFF

CDR3 length: 17
clone size: many
J gene: TRBJ1-2
D gene: -
V gene: TRBV20-1
CDR3 DNA: TGCAGTGCTAGAGATTCTCACAGGGCCTGGCCTAACTATGGCTACACCTTC
CDR3 protein: CSARDSHRAWPNYGYTF

CDR3 length: 16
clone size: -
J gene: TRBJ1-3
D gene: -
V gene: TRBV6-1
CDR3 DNA: TGTGCCAGCGAACTATTGGGACGACGCTCTGGAAACACCATATATTTT
CDR3 protein: CASELLGRRSGNTIYF

CDR3 length: 16
clone size: many
J gene: TRBJ2-2
D gene: -
V gene: TRBV12-3/TRBV12-4
CDR3 DNA: TGTGCCAGCAGTTTAGGAGACAGGAAGGGCACCGGGGAGCTGTTTTTT
CDR3 protein: CASSLGDRKGTGELFF

CDR3 length: 14
clone size: many
J gene: TRBJ1-6
D gene: TRBD1
V gene: TRBV5-1
CDR3 DNA: TGCGCCAGCAGCCATACAGGGGGCACTTCACCCCTCCACTTT
CDR3 protein: CASSHTGGTSPLHF

CDR3 length: 12
clone size: many
J gene: TRBJ2-5
D gene: -
V gene: TRBV20-1
CDR3 DNA: TGCAGTGCCCTAAGGGGAGCCGGGACCCAGTACTTC
CDR3 protein: CSALRGAGTQYF

CDR3 length: 14
clone size: -
J gene: TRBJ1-1
D gene: -
V gene: TRBV5-1
CDR3 DNA: TGCGCCAGCAGCTTGGCCGCTGGGAACACTGAAGCTTTCTTT
CDR3 protein: CASSLAAGNTEAFF

CDR3 length: 14
clone size: few
J gene: TRBJ2-5
D gene: -
V gene: TRBV5-8
CDR3 DNA: TGTGCCAGCAGCTCTGGGACTCAACAAGAGACCCAGTACTTC
CDR3 protein: CASSSGTQQETQYF

CDR3 length: 13
clone size: -
J gene: TRBJ1-5
D gene: -
V gene: TRBV24-1
CDR3 DNA: TGTGCCACCAGTGACCGCGACAATCAGCCCCAGCATTTT
CDR3 protein: CATSDRDNQPQHF

CDR3 length: 13
clone size: few
J gene: TRBJ2-1
D gene: TRBD2
V gene: TRBV12-3/TRBV12-4
CDR3 DNA: TGTGCCAGCAGTAAAGGGAGGGATTATGAGCAGTTCTTC
CDR3 protein: CASSKGRDYEQFF

CDR3 length: 16
clone size: -
J gene: TRBJ1-2
D gene: -
V gene: TRBV24-1
CDR3 DNA: TGTGCCACCAGTGAAAAGACGGAACCCAATAACTATGGCTACACCTTC
CDR3 protein: CATSEKTEPNNYGYTF

CDR3 length: 17
clone size: -
J gene: TRBJ2-2
D gene: TRBD2
V gene: TRBV5-1
CDR3 DNA: TGCGCCAGCAGCACCGGGACTAGCGGATCGAACACCGGGGAGCTGTTTTTT
CDR3 protein: CASSTGTSGSNTGELFF

CDR3 length: 14
clone size: many
J gene: TRBJ1-2
D gene: -
V gene: TRBV18
CDR3 DNA: TGTGCCAGCTCACCAGGTTCAGGGAACTATGGCTACACCTTC
CDR3 protein: CASSPGSGNYGYTF

CDR3 length: 11
clone size: few
J gene: TRBJ2-2
D gene: -
V gene: TRBV19
CDR3 DNA: TGTGCGAGTGAATCCACCGGGGAGCTGTTTTTT
CDR3 protein: CASESTGELFF

CDR3 length: 15
clone size: few
J gene: TRBJ1-2
D gene: -
V gene: TRBV19
CDR3 DNA: TGTGCCAGTAGTATATGGGGCATAGCTAACTATGGCTACACCTTC
CDR3 protein: CASSIWGIANYGYTF

CDR3 length: 15
clone size: many
J gene: TRBJ2-1
D gene: TRBD2
V gene: TRBV5-1
CDR3 DNA: TGCGCCAGCAGCTTAGTAGCGGGCACCTACAATGAGCAGTTCTTC
CDR3 protein: CASSLVAGTYNEQFF

CDR3 length: 13
clone size: many
J gene: TRBJ1-6
D gene: TRBD1
V gene: TRBV30
CDR3 DNA: TGTGCCTGGAGTGGACAGGGGGCATCACCCCTCCACTTT
CDR3 protein: CAWSGQGASPLHF

CDR3 length: 14
clone size: many
J gene: TRBJ1-4
D gene: TRBD1
V gene: TRBV7-9
CDR3 DNA: TGTGCCAGCAGCCTGGGACAGCATAATGAAAAACTGTTTTTT
CDR3 protein: CASSLGQHNEKLFF

CDR3 length: 15
clone size: few
J gene: TRBJ2-5
D gene: TRBD1
V gene: TRBV24-1
CDR3 DNA: TGTGCCACCAGTCCTCGGCAGGGGGCTTGGGAGACCCAGTACTTC
CDR3 protein: CATSPRQGAWETQYF

CDR3 length: 17
clone size: many
J gene: TRBJ1-4
D gene: -
V gene: TRBV3-1
CDR3 DNA: TGTGCCAGCAGCCAAGCCTCCCCGTTCGGAACTAATGAAAAACTGTTTTTT
CDR3 protein: CASSQASPFGTNEKLFF

CDR3 length: 15
clone size: -
J gene: TRBJ2-7
D gene: TRBD1
V gene: TRBV3-1
CDR3 DNA: TGTGCCAGCAGCCAAATGGGCAGGGGGCGCTACGAGCAGTACTTC
CDR3 protein: CASSQMGRGRYEQYF